Reported below is one T cell receptor (beta chain). Its target is unknown. V was shortened by 5 bases and J by 6 bases, with 8 bases between the two germline ends. The germline gives CDR1 SEHNR, CDR2 FQNEAQ (reference sequence). The length of the CDR3 is 11 residues. This entry comes from a study of monozygotic twins with cystic fibrosis. The study, taken as a whole, reports: In 13 of 16 pairs, V gene usage was closest to the co-twin's.

TCRdb's copy holds only in-frame clones and misses some; the assay was immunoSEQ multiplex PCR. The repertoire holds about 29,000 clones, with around 81% as singletons. V usage is TRBV7-9 and J usage is TRBJ2-7; D unresolved. What was sequenced was blood. The receptor comes from a girl aged 2 to 10 with cystic fibrosis. The CDR3 is CASSRAVEQYF. CDR3 coding DNA: TGTGCCAGCAGCCGGGCCGTCGAGCAGTACTTC.